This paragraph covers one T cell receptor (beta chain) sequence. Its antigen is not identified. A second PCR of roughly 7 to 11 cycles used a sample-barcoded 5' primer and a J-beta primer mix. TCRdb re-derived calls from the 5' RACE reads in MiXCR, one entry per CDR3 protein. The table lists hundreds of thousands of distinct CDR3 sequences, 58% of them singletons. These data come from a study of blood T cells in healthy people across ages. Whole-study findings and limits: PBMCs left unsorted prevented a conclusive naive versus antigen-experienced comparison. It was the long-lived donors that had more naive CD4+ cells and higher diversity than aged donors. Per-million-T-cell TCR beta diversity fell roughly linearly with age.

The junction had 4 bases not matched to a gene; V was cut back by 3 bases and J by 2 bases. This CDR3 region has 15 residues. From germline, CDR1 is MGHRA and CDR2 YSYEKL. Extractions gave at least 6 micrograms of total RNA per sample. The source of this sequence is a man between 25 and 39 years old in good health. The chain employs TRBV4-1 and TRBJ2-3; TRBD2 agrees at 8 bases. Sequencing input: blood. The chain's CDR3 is CASSQREDDTDTQYF. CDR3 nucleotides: TGCGCCAGCAGCCAGCGGGAGGATGACACAGATACGCAGTATTTT.